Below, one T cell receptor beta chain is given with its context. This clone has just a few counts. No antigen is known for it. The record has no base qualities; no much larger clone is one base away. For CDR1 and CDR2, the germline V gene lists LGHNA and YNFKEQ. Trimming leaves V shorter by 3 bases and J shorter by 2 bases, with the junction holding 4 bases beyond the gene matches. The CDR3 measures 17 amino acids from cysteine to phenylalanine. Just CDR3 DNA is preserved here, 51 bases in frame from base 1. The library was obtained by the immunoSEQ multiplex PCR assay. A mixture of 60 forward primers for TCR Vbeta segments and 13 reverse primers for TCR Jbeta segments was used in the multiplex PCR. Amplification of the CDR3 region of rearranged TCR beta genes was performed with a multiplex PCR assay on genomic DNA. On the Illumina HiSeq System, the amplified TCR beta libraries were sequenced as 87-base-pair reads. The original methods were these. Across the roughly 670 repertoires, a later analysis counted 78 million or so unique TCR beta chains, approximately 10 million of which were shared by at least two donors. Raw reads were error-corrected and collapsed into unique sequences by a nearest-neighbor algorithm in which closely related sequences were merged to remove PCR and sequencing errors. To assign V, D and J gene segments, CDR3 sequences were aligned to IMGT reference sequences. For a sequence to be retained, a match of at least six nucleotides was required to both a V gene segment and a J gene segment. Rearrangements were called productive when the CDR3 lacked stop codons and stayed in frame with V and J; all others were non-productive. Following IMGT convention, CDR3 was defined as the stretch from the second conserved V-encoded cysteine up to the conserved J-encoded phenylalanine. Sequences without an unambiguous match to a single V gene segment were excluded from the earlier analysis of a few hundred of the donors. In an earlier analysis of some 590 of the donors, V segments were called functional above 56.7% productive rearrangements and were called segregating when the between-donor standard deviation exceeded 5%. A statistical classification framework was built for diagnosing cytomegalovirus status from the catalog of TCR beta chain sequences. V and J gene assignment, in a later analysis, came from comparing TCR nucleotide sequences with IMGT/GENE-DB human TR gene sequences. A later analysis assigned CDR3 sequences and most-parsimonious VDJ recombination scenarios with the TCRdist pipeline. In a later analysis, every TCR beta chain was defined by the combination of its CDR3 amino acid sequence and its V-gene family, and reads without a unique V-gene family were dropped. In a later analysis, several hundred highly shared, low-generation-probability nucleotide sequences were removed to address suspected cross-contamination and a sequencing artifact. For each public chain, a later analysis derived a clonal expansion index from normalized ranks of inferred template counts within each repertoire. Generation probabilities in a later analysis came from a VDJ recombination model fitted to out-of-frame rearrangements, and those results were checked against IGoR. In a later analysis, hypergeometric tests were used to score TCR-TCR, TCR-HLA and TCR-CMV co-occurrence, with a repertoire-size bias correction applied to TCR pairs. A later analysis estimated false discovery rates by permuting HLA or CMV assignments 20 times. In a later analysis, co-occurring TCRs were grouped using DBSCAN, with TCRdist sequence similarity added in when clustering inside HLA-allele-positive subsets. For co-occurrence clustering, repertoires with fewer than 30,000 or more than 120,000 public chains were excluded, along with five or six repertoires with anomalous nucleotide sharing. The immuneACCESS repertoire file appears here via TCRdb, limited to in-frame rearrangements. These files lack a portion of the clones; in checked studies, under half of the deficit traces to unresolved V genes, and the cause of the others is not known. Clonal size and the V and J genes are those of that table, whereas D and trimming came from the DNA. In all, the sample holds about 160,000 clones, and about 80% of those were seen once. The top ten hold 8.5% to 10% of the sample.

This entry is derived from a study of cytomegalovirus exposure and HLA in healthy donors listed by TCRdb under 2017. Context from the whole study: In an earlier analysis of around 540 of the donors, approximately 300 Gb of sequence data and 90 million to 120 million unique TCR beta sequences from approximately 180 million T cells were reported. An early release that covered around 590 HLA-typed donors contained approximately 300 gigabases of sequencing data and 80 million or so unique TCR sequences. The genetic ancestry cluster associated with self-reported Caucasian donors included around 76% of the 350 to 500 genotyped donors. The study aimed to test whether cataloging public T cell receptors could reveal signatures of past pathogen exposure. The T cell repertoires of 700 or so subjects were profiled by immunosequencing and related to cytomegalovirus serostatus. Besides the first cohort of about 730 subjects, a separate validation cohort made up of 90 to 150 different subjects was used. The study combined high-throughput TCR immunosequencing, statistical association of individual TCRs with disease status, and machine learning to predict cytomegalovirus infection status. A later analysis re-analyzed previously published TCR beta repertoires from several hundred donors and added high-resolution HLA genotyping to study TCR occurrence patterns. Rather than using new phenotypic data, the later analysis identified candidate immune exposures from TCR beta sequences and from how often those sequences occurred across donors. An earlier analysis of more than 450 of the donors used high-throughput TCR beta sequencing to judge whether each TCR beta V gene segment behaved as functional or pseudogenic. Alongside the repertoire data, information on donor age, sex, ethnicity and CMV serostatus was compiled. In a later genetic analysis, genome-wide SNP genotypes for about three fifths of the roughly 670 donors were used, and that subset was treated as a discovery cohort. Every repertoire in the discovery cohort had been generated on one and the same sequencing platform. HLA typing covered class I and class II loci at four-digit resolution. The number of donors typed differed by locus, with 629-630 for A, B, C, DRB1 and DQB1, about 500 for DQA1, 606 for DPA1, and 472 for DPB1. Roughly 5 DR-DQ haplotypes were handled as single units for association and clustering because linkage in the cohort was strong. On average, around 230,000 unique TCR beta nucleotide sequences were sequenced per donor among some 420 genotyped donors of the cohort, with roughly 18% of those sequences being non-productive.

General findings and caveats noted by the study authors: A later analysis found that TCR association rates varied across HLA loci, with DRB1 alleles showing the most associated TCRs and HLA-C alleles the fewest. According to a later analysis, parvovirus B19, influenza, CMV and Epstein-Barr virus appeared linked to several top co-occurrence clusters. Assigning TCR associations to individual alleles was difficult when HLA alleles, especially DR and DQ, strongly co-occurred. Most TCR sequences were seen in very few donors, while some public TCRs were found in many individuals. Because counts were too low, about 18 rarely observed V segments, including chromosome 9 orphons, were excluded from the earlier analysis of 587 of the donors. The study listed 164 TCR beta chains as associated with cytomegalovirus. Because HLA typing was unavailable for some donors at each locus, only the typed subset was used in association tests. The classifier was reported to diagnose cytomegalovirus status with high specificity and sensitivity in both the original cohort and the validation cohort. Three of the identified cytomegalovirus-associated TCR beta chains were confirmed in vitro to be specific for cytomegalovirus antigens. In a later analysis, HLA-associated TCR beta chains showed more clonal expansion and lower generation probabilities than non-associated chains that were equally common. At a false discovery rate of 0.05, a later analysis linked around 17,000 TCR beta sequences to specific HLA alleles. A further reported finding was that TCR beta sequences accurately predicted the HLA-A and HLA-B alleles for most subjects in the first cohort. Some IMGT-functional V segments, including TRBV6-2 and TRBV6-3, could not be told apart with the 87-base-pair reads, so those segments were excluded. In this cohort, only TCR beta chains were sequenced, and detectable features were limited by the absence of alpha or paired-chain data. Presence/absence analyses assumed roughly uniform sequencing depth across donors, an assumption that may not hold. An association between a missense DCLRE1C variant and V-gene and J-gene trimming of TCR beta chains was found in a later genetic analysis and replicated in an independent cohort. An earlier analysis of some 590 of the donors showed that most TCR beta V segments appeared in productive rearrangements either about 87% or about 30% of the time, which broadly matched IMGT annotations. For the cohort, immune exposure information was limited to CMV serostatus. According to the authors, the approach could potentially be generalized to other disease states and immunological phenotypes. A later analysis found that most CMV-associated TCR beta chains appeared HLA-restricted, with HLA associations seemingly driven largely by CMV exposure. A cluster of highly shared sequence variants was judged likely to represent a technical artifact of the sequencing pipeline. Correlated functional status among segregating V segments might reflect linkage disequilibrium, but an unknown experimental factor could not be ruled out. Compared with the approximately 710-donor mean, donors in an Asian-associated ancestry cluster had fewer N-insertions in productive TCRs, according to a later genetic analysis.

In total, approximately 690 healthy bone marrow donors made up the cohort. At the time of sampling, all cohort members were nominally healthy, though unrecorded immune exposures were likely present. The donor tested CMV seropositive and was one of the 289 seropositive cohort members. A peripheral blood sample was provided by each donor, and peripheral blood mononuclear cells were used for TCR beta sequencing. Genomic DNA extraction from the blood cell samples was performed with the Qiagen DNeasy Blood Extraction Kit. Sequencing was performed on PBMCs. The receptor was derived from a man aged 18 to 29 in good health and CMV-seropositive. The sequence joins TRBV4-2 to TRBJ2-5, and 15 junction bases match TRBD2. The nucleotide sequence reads TGTGCCAGCAGCCACGGCGGGACTAGCGGGGGGCAAGAGACCCAGTACTTC. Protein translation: CASSHGGTSGGQETQYF.